Each of the 7 T cell receptor beta chains below was sequenced from the same sample in a study of blood T cell repertoires in COVID-19. Measured with immunoSEQ multiplex PCR; TCRdb has only the in-frame clones, and not every one. The sample shows some 100,000 clones, about 89% of them seen only once. Sequences were obtained from peripheral blood. These receptors were taken from a human donor with active COVID-19. The donor label of this sample is uncertain.

This chain joins TRBV6-5 and TRBJ1-1, with a possible D match to TRBD1 (5 bases). Trimming cost V 6 bases and J 1 base, with 9 bases left between them. The CDR3 totals 13 residues. Germline CDR1 is MNHEY and CDR2 is SVGAGI. CDR3: CASRFDRNTEAFF. CDR3 in DNA: TGTGCCAGCAGGTTCGACAGGAACACTGAAGCTTTCTTT.

J is TRBJ2-2 and V is TRBV2, with D perhaps matching TRBD1 (6 bases). CDR1 is SNHLY, CDR2 FYNNEI, per germline. This CDR3 comprises 15 residues. V shed 5 bases and J shed 0 bases, with 10 bases lying between them. The CDR3 protein is CASSSDRSNTGELFF. The CDR3 DNA is TGTGCCAGCAGTTCCGACAGGTCGAACACCGGGGAGCTGTTTTTT.

The rearrangement uses TRBV2 and TRBJ2-7; no reliable D call. The ends were cut back, 6 bases at V and 4 bases at J, with 10 bases in the middle. Per the germline V gene, CDR1 is SNHLY and CDR2 is FYNNEI. The CDR3 is 12 residues long. CDR3 DNA sequence: TGTGCCAGCAGGGTAACAGCTTACGAGCAGTACTTC. It translates to CASRVTAYEQYF.

This chain uses TRBV5-6 with TRBJ2-1, with 7 bases aligning to TRBD1. The germline CDR1 and CDR2 sequences are SGHDT and YYEEEE. The CDR3 has 12 residues. V gave up 4 bases and J gave up 10 bases; unmatched junction bases: 5. The DNA for the CDR3 is TGTGCCAGCAGCCCCACAGGGGTAGAGCAGTTCTTC. Its protein is CASSPTGVEQFF.

V usage is TRBV6-6 and J usage is TRBJ1-2; TRBD1 aligns across 8 bases. This CDR3 has 15 residues. The germline gives CDR1 MNHNY, CDR2 SVGAGI (reference sequence). Trimming at V came to 0 bases and at J to 8 bases, leaving 8 bases not matched to a gene. The DNA for the CDR3 is TGTGCCAGCAGTTACTCGTTTCAGGGGGCTAACGGCTACACCTTC. Translation gives CASSYSFQGANGYTF.

The chain carries TRBV2 and TRBJ1-1; 12 nucleotides align to TRBD1. CDR3 size: 14 residues. Unmatched junction bases numbered 2, after V lost 4 bases and J lost 5 bases. CDR1 is SNHLY, CDR2 FYNNEI, per germline. The CDR3 sequence is CASSGDRGRTEAFF. The CDR3 coding sequence is TGTGCCAGCAGTGGGGACAGGGGGCGTACTGAAGCTTTCTTT.

The rearrangement joins TRBV28 to TRBJ1-5, with 7 bases matching TRBD1. CDR1 and CDR2 (germline): MDHEN, SYDVKM. The CDR3 runs 15 residues. Trimming cost V 8 bases and J 2 bases; bases outside gene matches: 9. The CDR3 coding sequence is TGTGCCAGCGCCCAGGGGGGCTGGGGCAATCAGCCCCAGCATTTT. Translated: CASAQGGWGNQPQHF.